Each of the 19 T cell receptor beta chains below was sequenced from the same sample in a study of blood T cells in healthy people across ages. Combining a sample-barcoded 5' primer with a J-beta primer mix, a second PCR ran for 7 to 11 cycles. In TCRdb, the 5' RACE reads were re-called with MiXCR into one record per CDR3 protein. The data contain roughly 1,300,000 distinct CDR3 sequences, approximately 60% of them singletons. The sequenced material came from blood. These receptors were obtained from a man aged 18 to 30 in good health.

This clonotype was detected a few times. The V and J genes are TRBV15 and TRBJ2-1; D not certain. The CDR3 sequence is 13 residues long. CDR1 and CDR2 from the germline V gene are LNHNV and YYDKDF (reference sequence). V was shortened by 0 bases and J by 10 bases, with 10 bases between the two germline ends. The CDR3 loop is CATSRDEVKEQFF. The CDR3 bases are TGTGCCACCAGCAGAGACGAGGTGAAAGAGCAGTTCTTC.

J is TRBJ2-2 and V is TRBV20-1; D is uncertain. CDR1 is DFQATT and CDR2 is SNEGSKA in the germline V gene (reference sequence). The V gene lost 2 bases and the J gene lost 0 bases, with 13 bases spanning the gap. The CDR3 is 16 amino acids. CDR3 protein: CSARLFDGTNTGELFF. CDR3 in DNA: TGCAGTGCTAGACTCTTCGACGGCACGAACACCGGGGAGCTGTTTTTT.

The chain uses TRBV10-3 and TRBJ2-7, with D tentatively TRBD1 (6 bases). CDR3 length: 14 amino acids. Trimming removed 8 bases at V and 2 bases at J, with 16 bases between. Per germline, CDR1 ENHRY and CDR2 SYGVKD. The CDR3 sequence is CAIGDPAGAYEQYF. DNA of the CDR3: TGTGCCATCGGCGACCCGGCAGGGGCCTACGAGCAGTACTTC.

This chain connects TRBV2 to TRBJ1-5, with a possible D match to TRBD1 (6 bases). Germline V CDR1 and CDR2: SNHLY, FYNNEI. V lost 4 bases to trimming and J lost 7 bases, with 14 bases between them. The CDR3 has 14 amino acids. The CDR3 DNA is TGTGCCAGCAGTGGACAGGCAGTATACCAGCCCCAGCATTTT. This encodes CASSGQAVYQPQHF.

The sample holds one count of this clonotype. This sequence joins TRBV20-1 and TRBJ2-7; D is unclear. The V end was cut by 0 bases, the J end by 3 bases, with 15 bases between. Germline CDR1 DFQATT, CDR2 SNEGSKA (reference sequence). The CDR3 spans 15 residues. CDR3 amino acids: CSARDLSQSDYEQYF. DNA for the CDR3: TGCAGTGCTAGAGATTTGTCGCAAAGTGACTACGAGCAGTACTTC.

This chain joins TRBV29-1 and TRBJ2-7, with 8 bases identical to TRBD1. V trimming: 5 bases; J trimming: 6 bases; junction bases outside the gene matches: 3. Germline CDR1 SQVTM, CDR2 ANQGSEA. The CDR3 is 11 amino acids. CDR3 nucleotides: TGCAGCGTTCCAGACAGGGGCGAGCAGTACTTC. Its translation is CSVPDRGEQYF.

V usage is TRBV11-2 and J usage is TRBJ1-2; TRBD1 is a possible D gene (5 bases). The CDR3 is 12 residues long. V was clipped by 6 bases and J by 7 bases, with 12 bases between them. Looked up from germline, CDR1 is SGHAT and CDR2 is FQNNGV. CDR3 sequence (DNA): TGTGCCAGCAGGGCGGGGGTGGGTGGCTACACCTTC. This gives the protein CASRAGVGGYTF.

The chain employs TRBV10-2 and TRBJ2-1; D may match TRBD1 or TRBD2 (5 bases each). Looked up from germline, CDR1 is WSHSY and CDR2 is SAAADI. The CDR3 extends over 14 amino acids. The V gene lost 10 bases and the J gene lost 6 bases, with 19 bases spanning the gap. The CDR3 DNA reads TGCGCCATAACTCTGGGACCGGGGAGCAATGAGCAGTTCTTC. Translating gives CAITLGPGSNEQFF.

This chain uses TRBV6-4 with TRBJ2-1; TRBD2 matches at 9 bases. Per germline, CDR1 MRHNA and CDR2 SNTAGT. The CDR3 has 15 amino acids. V dropped 7 bases and J dropped 8; count of bases not matched to a gene: 12. Here the CDR3 DNA reads TGTGCCAGCATGGGGAAGGTAGCGGGAGTGTATGAGCAGTTCTTC. Protein product: CASMGKVAGVYEQFF.

J is TRBJ2-5 and V is TRBV12-3 or TRBV12-4; the D is unclear. The CDR3 extends over 13 amino acids. With 6 bases removed from V and 3 bases from J, the gap between germline ends came to 11 bases. This chain's CDR3 is CASSPDGKETQYF. In DNA, the CDR3 is TGTGCCAGCAGCCCCGACGGAAAAGAGACCCAGTACTTC.

This chain joins TRBV4-1 and TRBJ1-6, with D possibly being TRBD1 (6 bases). The CDR3 length is 15 residues. Trimming took off 4 bases at V and 8 bases at J, with 15 bases between the two ends. Germline CDR1 MGHRA, CDR2 YSYEKL. CDR3 loop: CASSPDGGRDSPLHF. DNA for the CDR3: TGCGCCAGCAGCCCCGATGGGGGGCGAGATTCACCCCTCCACTTT.

This rearrangement joins TRBV4-1 to TRBJ2-1, with no clear D. The CDR3 is 16 residues long. Deletions cut 1 base from V and 0 bases from J, with 10 bases between. Germline lookup yields CDR1 MGHRA and CDR2 YSYEKL. CDR3 sequence: CASSQVGSSSYNEQFF. CDR3 coding DNA: TGCGCCAGCAGCCAAGTGGGCTCCAGCTCCTACAATGAGCAGTTCTTC.

The rearrangement uses TRBV5-1 and TRBJ2-2; D is unresolved. This CDR3 has 15 amino acids. V was clipped by 3 bases and J by 0 bases, with 9 bases between them. Germline lookup yields CDR1 SGHRS and CDR2 YFSETQ. The CDR3 DNA sequence: TGCGCCAGCAGCTCGACGGATACGAACACCGGGGAGCTGTTTTTT. Translation gives CASSSTDTNTGELFF.

The J gene is TRBJ1-5, the V gene TRBV20-1, with TRBD1 matching 7 bases. The J segment lost 6 bases and the V segment lost 0 bases, leaving 11 bases of the junction unmatched. The CDR3 contains 16 residues. In germline, CDR1 is DFQATT, CDR2 SNEGSKA (reference sequence). CDR3 residues: CSARESRGGYGQPQHF. CDR3 nucleotide sequence: TGCAGTGCTAGAGAGTCCAGGGGGGGTTACGGTCAGCCCCAGCATTTT.

The chain links TRBV6-1 to TRBJ1-2; D remains unclear. CDR3 length: 15 residues. The germline gives CDR1 MNHNS, CDR2 SASEGT. Trimming left V 6 bases short and J 4 bases short, with 18 bases between. CDR3 bases: TGTGCCAGCAGCCCAGGCGGGGAACCGGGCTATGGCTACACCTTC. This translates into CASSPGGEPGYGYTF.

The J gene is TRBJ2-3, the V gene TRBV20-1; D is ambiguous. CDR3 length equals 12 residues. CDR1 is DFQATT and CDR2 is SNEGSKA in the germline V gene (reference sequence). V was pared by 6 bases and J by 4 bases, with 11 bases between. Here the CDR3 reads CSASRRPDTQYF. CDR3 DNA sequence: TGCAGTGCGTCCCGACGGCCAGATACGCAGTATTTT.

The CDR3 DNA is TGCGCCAGCAGCCACCCCGAGGGGGTCAGCTCCTACAATGAGCAGTTCTTC. Protein product: CASSHPEGVSSYNEQFF. This sequence joins TRBV4-1 and TRBJ2-1; D is perhaps TRBD1 (6 bases). The CDR3 extends over 17 amino acids. Germline loops: CDR1 MGHRA, CDR2 YSYEKL. V lost 3 bases and J lost 0, with 15 bases in between.

The CDR3 reads CSARFRVYGYTF. The CDR3 coding sequence is TGCAGTGCTAGATTTCGGGTCTATGGCTACACCTTC. V is TRBV20-1 and J is TRBJ1-2; no clear D gene. The germline V gene encodes CDR1 DFQATT and CDR2 SNEGSKA (reference sequence). Trimming removed 2 bases at V and 4 bases at J, with 8 bases between. The length of the CDR3 is 12 residues.

Only a few counts were recorded for this clonotype. This chain links TRBV5-1 with TRBJ1-5; TRBD1 might be the D (5 bases). The CDR3 has 15 amino acids. The germline V gene encodes CDR1 SGHRS and CDR2 YFSETQ. The V and J ends lost 0 bases and 3 bases respectively, with 10 bases between them. CDR3 nucleotides: TGCGCCAGCAGCTTGGGGGGACGGTCCAATCAGCCCCAGCATTTT. Translating gives CASSLGGRSNQPQHF.